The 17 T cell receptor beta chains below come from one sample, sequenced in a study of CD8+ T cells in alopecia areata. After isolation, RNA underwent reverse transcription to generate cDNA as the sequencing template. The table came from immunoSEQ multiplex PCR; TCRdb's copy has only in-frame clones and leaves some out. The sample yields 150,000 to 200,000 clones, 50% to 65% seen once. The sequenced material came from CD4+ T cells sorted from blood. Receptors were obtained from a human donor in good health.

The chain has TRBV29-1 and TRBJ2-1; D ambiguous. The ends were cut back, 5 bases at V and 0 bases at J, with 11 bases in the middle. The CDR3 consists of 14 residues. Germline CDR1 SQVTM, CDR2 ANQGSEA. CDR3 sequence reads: CSVPTPPSYNEQFF. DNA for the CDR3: TGCAGCGTTCCGACCCCACCCTCCTACAATGAGCAGTTCTTC.

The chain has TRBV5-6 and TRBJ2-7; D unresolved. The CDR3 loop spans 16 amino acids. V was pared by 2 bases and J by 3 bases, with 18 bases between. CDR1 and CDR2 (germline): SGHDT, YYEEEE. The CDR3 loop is CASSFLSRIPFYEQYF. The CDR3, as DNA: TGTGCCAGCAGCTTCCTTTCGAGAATCCCGTTCTACGAGCAGTACTTC.

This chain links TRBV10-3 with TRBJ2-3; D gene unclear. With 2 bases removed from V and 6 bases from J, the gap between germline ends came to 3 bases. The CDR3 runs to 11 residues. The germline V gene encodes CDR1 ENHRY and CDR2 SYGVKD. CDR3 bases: TGTGCCATCAGTGAGAGGGATACGCAGTATTTT. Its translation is CAISERDTQYF.

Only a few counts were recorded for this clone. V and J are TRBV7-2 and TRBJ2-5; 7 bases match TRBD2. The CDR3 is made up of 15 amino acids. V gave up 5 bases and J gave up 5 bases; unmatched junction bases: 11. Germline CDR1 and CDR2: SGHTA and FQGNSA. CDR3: CASSLRAGMGETQYF. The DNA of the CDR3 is TGTGCCAGCAGCCTAAGAGCGGGAATGGGTGAGACCCAGTACTTC.

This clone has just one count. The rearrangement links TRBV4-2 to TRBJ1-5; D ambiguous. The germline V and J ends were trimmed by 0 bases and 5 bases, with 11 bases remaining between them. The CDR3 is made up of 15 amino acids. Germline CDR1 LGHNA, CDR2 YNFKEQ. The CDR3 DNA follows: TGTGCCAGCAGCCAAGATAGCGGCTCCGATCAGCCCCAGCATTTT. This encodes CASSQDSGSDQPQHF.

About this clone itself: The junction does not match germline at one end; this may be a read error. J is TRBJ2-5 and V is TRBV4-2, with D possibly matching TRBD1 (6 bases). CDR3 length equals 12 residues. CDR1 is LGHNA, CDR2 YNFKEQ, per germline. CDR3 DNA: TGTGCCAGCAGCCAAAACCGGGACACATTAGACTTC. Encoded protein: CASSQNRDTLDF.

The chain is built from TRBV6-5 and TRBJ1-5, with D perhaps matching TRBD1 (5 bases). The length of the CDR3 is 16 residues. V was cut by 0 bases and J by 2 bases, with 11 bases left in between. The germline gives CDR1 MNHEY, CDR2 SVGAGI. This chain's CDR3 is CASSYSRPRGNQPQHF. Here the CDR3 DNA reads TGTGCCAGCAGTTACTCTCGGCCCAGGGGCAATCAGCCCCAGCATTTT.

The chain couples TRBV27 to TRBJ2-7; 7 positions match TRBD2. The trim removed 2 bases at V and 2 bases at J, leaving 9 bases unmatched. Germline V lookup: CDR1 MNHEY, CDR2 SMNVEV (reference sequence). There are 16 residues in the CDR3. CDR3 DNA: TGTGCCAGCAGTTTAGTCCCGGGACTACCAACCTACGAGCAGTACTTC. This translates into CASSLVPGLPTYEQYF.

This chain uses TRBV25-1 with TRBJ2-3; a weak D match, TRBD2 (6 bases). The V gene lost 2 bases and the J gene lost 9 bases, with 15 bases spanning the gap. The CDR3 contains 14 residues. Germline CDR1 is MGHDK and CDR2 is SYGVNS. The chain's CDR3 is CASSEGGEPPTQYF. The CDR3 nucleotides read TGTGCCAGCAGTGAAGGCGGGGAGCCCCCCACGCAGTATTTT.

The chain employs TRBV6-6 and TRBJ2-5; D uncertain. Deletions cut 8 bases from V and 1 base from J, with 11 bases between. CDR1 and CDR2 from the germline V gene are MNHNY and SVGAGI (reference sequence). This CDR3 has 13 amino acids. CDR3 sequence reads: CASALAGQETQYF. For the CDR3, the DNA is TGTGCCAGCGCCTTAGCAGGCCAAGAGACCCAGTACTTC.

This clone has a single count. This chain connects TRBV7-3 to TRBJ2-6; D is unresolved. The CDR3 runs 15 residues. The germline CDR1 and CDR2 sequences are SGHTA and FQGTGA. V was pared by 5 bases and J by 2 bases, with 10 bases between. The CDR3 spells CASSRGVAGANVLTF. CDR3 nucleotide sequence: TGTGCCAGCAGCCGAGGAGTGGCTGGGGCCAACGTCCTGACTTTC.

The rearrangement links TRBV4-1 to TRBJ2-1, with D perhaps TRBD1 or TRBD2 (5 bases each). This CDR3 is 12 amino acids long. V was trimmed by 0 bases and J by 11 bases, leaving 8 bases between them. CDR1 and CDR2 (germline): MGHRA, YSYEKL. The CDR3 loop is CASSQDGGKQFF. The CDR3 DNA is TGCGCCAGCAGCCAAGATGGGGGAAAGCAGTTCTTC.

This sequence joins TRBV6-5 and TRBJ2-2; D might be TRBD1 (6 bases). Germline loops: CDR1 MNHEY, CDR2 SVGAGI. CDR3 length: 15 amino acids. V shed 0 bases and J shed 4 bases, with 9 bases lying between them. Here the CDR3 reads CASSYSGHPTGELFF. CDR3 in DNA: TGTGCCAGCAGTTACTCGGGACACCCCACCGGGGAGCTGTTTTTT.

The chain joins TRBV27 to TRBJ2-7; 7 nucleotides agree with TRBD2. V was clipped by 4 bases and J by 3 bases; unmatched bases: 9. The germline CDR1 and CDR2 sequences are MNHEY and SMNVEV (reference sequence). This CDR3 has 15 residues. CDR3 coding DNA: TGTGCCAGCAGTTCCGGCCCCTGGGAGGGCTACGAGCAGTACTTC. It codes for CASSSGPWEGYEQYF.

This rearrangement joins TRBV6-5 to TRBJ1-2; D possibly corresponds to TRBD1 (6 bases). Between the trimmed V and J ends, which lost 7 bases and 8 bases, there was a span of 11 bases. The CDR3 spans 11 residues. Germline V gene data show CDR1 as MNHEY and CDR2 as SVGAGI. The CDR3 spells CASTGARGYTF. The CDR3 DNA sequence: TGTGCCAGCACAGGGGCGCGGGGCTACACCTTC.

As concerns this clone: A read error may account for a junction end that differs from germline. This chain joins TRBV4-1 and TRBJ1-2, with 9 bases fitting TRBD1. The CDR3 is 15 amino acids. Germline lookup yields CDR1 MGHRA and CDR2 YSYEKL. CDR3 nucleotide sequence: TGCGCCAGCAGTCAAGGACAGGGGTGGTTGACGGGCTACACCTTC. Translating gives CASSQGQGWLTGYTF.

CDR3 residues: CASSSGRERAGELFF. Here the CDR3 DNA reads TGTGCCAGCAGCTCGGGGCGGGAGCGCGCCGGGGAGCTGTTTTTT. The chain is built from TRBV5-6 and TRBJ2-2, with TRBD2 matching 7 bases. J lost 6 bases, V lost 3 bases, and 8 bases had no gene match. This CDR3 has 15 residues. Germline assignment: CDR1 SGHDT and CDR2 YYEEEE. Looking up the rest from reference TRBV5-6 and TRBJ2-2 gives the full variable domain: DAGVTQSPTHLIKTRGQQVTLRCSPKSGHDTVSWYQQALGQGPQFIFQYYEEEERQRGNFPDRFSGHQFPNYSSELNVNALLLGDSALYLCASSSGRERAGELFFGEGSRLTVL.